This is a list of T cell receptor beta chains from one sample in a study of control samples from healthy donors and cancer patients. Generated by immunoSEQ multiplex PCR, the TCRdb table keeps only in-frame clones and is missing some. The profile shows 80,000 or so clones, about 90% of them singletons. Sequencing was done on a sample of blood. All receptors come from a man aged 45-65 years in good health. Both conserved end residues are part of each CDR3. Fields, in order: clone size, V gene, D gene, J gene, CDR3 DNA, CDR3 protein. D genes are given only for firm matches. Where a row states a size, it is once, few, many or the class of an expanded clone; other rows omit it.

.	TRBV9	.	TRBJ2-3	TGTGCCAGCAGCGTAGAAACTAGTTCAGGCACAGATACGCAGTATTTT	CASSVETSSGTDTQYF
.	TRBV2	.	TRBJ1-4	TGTGCCAGCAGTGAATGGGAGCGAGGTTCGGGTGAAAAACTGTTTTTT	CASSEWERGSGEKLFF
few	TRBV14	.	TRBJ2-5	TGTGCCAGCAGCCAAGTGTTGCGGGGGCGTGGACAGGAGACCCAGTACTTC	CASSQVLRGRGQETQYF
.	TRBV9	.	TRBJ2-2	TGTGCCAGCAGCGTAGGGGAAGGGGACCCCGGGGAGCTGTTTTTT	CASSVGEGDPGELFF
.	TRBV10-3	.	TRBJ2-5	TGTGCCATCAGTCGACAGCAAGAGACCCAGTACTTC	CAISRQQETQYF
.	TRBV27	.	TRBJ2-3	TGTGCCAGCAGTTTGGTCAGTCCTCCGACAGATACGCAGTATTTT	CASSLVSPPTDTQYF
.	TRBV29-1	.	TRBJ1-4	TGCAGCGCAAAAATGCGGGATTCAACTAATGAAAAACTGTTTTTT	CSAKMRDSTNEKLFF
.	TRBV11-2	TRBD1	TRBJ2-2	TGTGCCAGCAGCAATTACAGGGGGCGAGACACCGGGGAGCTGTTTTTT	CASSNYRGRDTGELFF
.	TRBV4-1	.	TRBJ2-2	TGCGCCAGCAGCCAAGTCTCCCGCTTAGGGGAGCTGTTTTTT	CASSQVSRLGELFF
.	TRBV19	TRBD1	TRBJ2-1	TGTGCCAGCGAGACAGGGGGCGGGATCTACAATGAGCAGTTCTTC	CASETGGGIYNEQFF
.	TRBV2	.	TRBJ2-1	TGTGCCAGCAGTGAGGAGGGGCGGAAGTTCTTC	CASSEEGRKFF
.	TRBV7-7	.	TRBJ1-3	TGTGCCAGCAGCTTAGGCCTACCTTCTGGAAACACCATATATTTT	CASSLGLPSGNTIYF
.	TRBV11-2	.	TRBJ2-3	TGTGCCAGCACCTCCCAGGCGCTAACAGATACGCAGTATTTT	CASTSQALTDTQYF
few	TRBV14	.	TRBJ1-6	TGTGCCAGCAGCCAACGGGTTTCACCCCTCCACTTT	CASSQRVSPLHF
.	TRBV6-2/TRBV6-3	TRBD2	TRBJ2-2	TGTGCCAGCAGCCGTACTAGCGGGGGAACCGGGGAGCTGTTTTTT	CASSRTSGGTGELFF
.	TRBV4-2	TRBD2	TRBJ2-5	TGTGCCAGCAGCCAGGCTAGCGGGGACCAAGAGACCCAGTACTTC	CASSQASGDQETQYF
.	TRBV10-2	.	TRBJ1-6	TGCGCCAGCACTCTGGGACATTATAATTCACCCCTCCACTTT	CASTLGHYNSPLHF
.	TRBV6-5	.	TRBJ1-5	TGTGCCAGCAGTTACCGGGAGGGAAATCAGCCCCAGCATTTT	CASSYREGNQPQHF
.	TRBV19	TRBD1	TRBJ2-7	TGTGCCAGTAGGGCCTCCGGGACAGGGTACTACGAGCAGTACTTC	CASRASGTGYYEQYF
.	TRBV30	TRBD1	TRBJ1-1	TGTGCCTGGCAGGGGGCCGGCACTGAAGCTTTCTTT	CAWQGAGTEAFF
.	TRBV11-2	TRBD2	TRBJ2-1	TGTGCCAGCAAGGAGCGGGGGGCCGGGGATGAGCAGTTCTTC	CASKERGAGDEQFF
.	TRBV9	.	TRBJ1-4	TGTGCCAGCAGCCCGCGGGGAACGGGTGAAAAACTGTTTTTT	CASSPRGTGEKLFF
.	TRBV7-9	.	TRBJ1-2	TGTGCCAGCAGTCCAACCCTGTGGATAAACTATGGCTACACCTTC	CASSPTLWINYGYTF
once	TRBV5-4	.	TRBJ1-1	TGTGCCAGCAGCTTCGGACAGCCAAACACTGAAGCTTTCTTT	CASSFGQPNTEAFF
.	TRBV30	.	TRBJ1-5	TGTGCCTGGAGTGCAGGACCCAATCAGCCCCAGCATTTT	CAWSAGPNQPQHF
.	TRBV11-2	TRBD2	TRBJ2-3	TGTGCCAGCAGCTTAGTTTCTAGCGGGGGGCTTAGGGATACGCAGTATTTT	CASSLVSSGGLRDTQYF
.	TRBV7-8	.	TRBJ2-5	TGTGCCAGCAGCTTGGCCAAGGAGACCCAGTACTTC	CASSLAKETQYF
.	TRBV9	TRBD2	TRBJ2-1	TGTGCCAGCAGCGATGACCGCGGGGGGGCACCCTACAATGAGCAGTTCTTC	CASSDDRGGAPYNEQFF
.	TRBV29-1	.	TRBJ1-5	TGCAGCGTTGAAGTGGGAGGGGATCAGCCCCAGCATTTT	CSVEVGGDQPQHF
once	TRBV7-3	TRBD1	TRBJ1-1	TGTGCCAGCGGGACAGGGAACACTGAAGCTTTCTTT	CASGTGNTEAFF
.	TRBV10-3	.	TRBJ2-1	TGTGCCATCAAGACTGGACAGAGTTACAATGAGCAGTTCTTC	CAIKTGQSYNEQFF
medium-sized	TRBV2	TRBD1	TRBJ1-6	TGTGCCAGCAGGCAACAGGGGAATGATTCACCCCTCCACTTT	CASRQQGNDSPLHF
.	TRBV7-9	TRBD1	TRBJ2-3	TGTGCCAGCAGCTTTAGCGCCAAGGGGGCCACAGATACGCAGTATTTT	CASSFSAKGATDTQYF
.	TRBV7-3	TRBD1	TRBJ1-2	TGTGCCAGCAGCGAGGGACAGGGACTTGGCTACACCTTC	CASSEGQGLGYTF
.	TRBV5-4	.	TRBJ2-3	TGTGCCAGCAGCGGCGGGGCCGGGGATACGCAGTATTTT	CASSGGAGDTQYF
.	TRBV29-1	TRBD1	TRBJ1-4	TGCAGCGCCACCGGGACAGGGAATGAAAAACTGTTTTTT	CSATGTGNEKLFF
once	TRBV18	.	TRBJ1-5	TGTGCCAGCTCACCAGGCGGCAATCAGCCCCAGCATTTT	CASSPGGNQPQHF
.	TRBV7-9	.	TRBJ2-4	TGTGCCAGCAGCCCGAAGACTACCGGGACGGATAAAAACATTCAGTACTTC	CASSPKTTGTDKNIQYF
.	TRBV6-5	.	TRBJ1-3	TGTGCCAGCAACGGACGGCGCTCTGGAAACACCATATATTTT	CASNGRRSGNTIYF
once	TRBV6-5	.	TRBJ1-5	TGTGCCAGCAGTAGAGGGCCTCAGCCCCAGCATTTT	CASSRGPQPQHF
.	TRBV7-9	.	TRBJ2-5	TGTGCCAGCAGCTCCCCCCAGGGTCAAGAGACCCAGTACTTC	CASSSPQGQETQYF
.	TRBV1	.	TRBJ1-5	TGCACCAGTCTCCCCCCATCCACCAATCAGCCCCAGCATTTT	CTSLPPSTNQPQHF
.	TRBV25-1	.	TRBJ2-2	TGTGCCAGCAGTGGGCATATCGGGGAGCTGTTTTTT	CASSGHIGELFF
.	TRBV5-1	.	TRBJ2-2	TGCGCCAGCAGCTTTCTCACCGGGGAGCTGTTTTTT	CASSFLTGELFF
few	TRBV9	.	TRBJ1-6	TGTGCCAGCAGCGTAGGGCAGGGAGATTCACCCCTCCACTTT	CASSVGQGDSPLHF